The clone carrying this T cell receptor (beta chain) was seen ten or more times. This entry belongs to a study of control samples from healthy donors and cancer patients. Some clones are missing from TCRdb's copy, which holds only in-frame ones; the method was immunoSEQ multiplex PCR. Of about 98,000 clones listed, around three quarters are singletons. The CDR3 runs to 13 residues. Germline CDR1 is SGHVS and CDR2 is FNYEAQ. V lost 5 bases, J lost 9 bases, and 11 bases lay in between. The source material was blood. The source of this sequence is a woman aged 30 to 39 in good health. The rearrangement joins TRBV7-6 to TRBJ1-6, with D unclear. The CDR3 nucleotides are TGTGCCAGCAGCCTAAGGGAGGGTTCACCCCTCCACTTT. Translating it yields CASSLREGSPLHF.